This T cell receptor (beta chain) originates from a study of brain T cells in children with intractable seizures (dated by TCRdb to about 2021). The study in broad terms: Resected brain tissue from 45 to 60 pediatric epilepsy surgery cases was first screened for immune gene transcripts using a NanoString immunology panel. Among the roughly 12 selected surgery cases, eight also had pre-surgery blood sequenced, leaving four with brain tissue only. The investigation overall reported the following: Sequencing depth differed between pre- and post-surgery blood, so clones missing from the pre-surgery sample may reflect undersampling. Viral specificity was inferred only from CDR3 sequence similarity, and patients' HCMV serostatus was unknown.

The immunoSEQ assay was used to generate TCR beta chain sequences from genomic DNA. The study's own analysis went as follows. CDR3 sequences that did not begin with the conserved framework cysteine at position 104 were removed by hand. To get clonality, the normalized Shannon's Diversity Index was subtracted from one, giving values from 0 (maximal diversity) to 1 (oligoclonal). To check whether a given CDR3 had different frequencies in two samples, for example brain versus blood, chi-squared comparison-of-proportions tests were used. Public clonotypes were identified by searching immuneACCESS, and similarity to known antiviral clonotypes was assessed with the VDJdb browser. Held by TCRdb, this immuneACCESS table contains in-frame sequences only and omits some clones. Under half of the omission traces to an unresolved V gene where checked; the cause of the rest is unknown. Clone size and V and J calls were adopted from that table, with D and trimming inferred from the DNA. The sample table records around 41,000 clones; approximately 90% of these occur just once. The top ten clonotypes cover 6.3% of the sample.

CDR3 length: 15 amino acids, cysteine to phenylalanine. Here the CDR3 DNA is all that survives: 45 bases in frame from base 1. For CDR1 and CDR2, the germline V gene (reference sequence) lists SEHNR and FQNEAQ. V loses 4 bases of germline sequence and J loses 8 bases, and the interval between the two ends is 17 bases. This clone was seen once. There is no known antigen for this receptor. One base away there is no much larger clone; base qualities are not given. What this sample's time point label stands for: resected brain tissue, or blood drawn just prior to surgery. Surgery cases with the highest brain T cell transcript signatures were selected for TCR beta chain sequencing of brain tissue and, where available, blood. Patients had been treated with at least one anti-epileptic drug before surgery. The TCR-sequenced patients were children whose drug-resistant epilepsy was caused by tuberous sclerosis complex, focal cortical dysplasia, Rasmussen encephalitis or hemimegalencephaly. Bulk genomic DNA was isolated from unsorted brain tissue and whole blood using the Monarch genomic DNA purification kit.

This clonotype was sampled from a girl aged 2 to 9 with tuberous sclerosis and intractable seizures. The material sequenced was peripheral blood, taken at surgery. The chain uses TRBV7-9 and TRBJ1-4; no D gene call is confident. The DNA sequence is TGTGCCAGCAGCTCTCTAATGGCACCCTCGGAAAAACTGTTTTTT. Translated, this is CASSSLMAPSEKLFF. With the portions outside the CDR3 filled from the reference TRBV7-9 and TRBJ1-4 genes, the complete variable region becomes DTGVSQNPRHKITKRGQNVTFRCDPISEHNRLYWYRQTLGQGPEFLTYFQNEAQLEKSRLLSDRFSAERPKGSFSTLEIQRTEQGDSAMYLCASSSLMAPSEKLFFGSGTQLSVL.